Below, one T cell receptor beta chain is given with its context. The CDR3 contains 13 residues. Germline V CDR1 and CDR2: MNHNS, SASEGT. Trimming removed 7 bases from V and 2 bases from J, with 12 bases in between. Assay: immunoSEQ multiplex PCR; the TCRdb copy retains only in-frame clones and omits some. Of about 960,000 clones in the sample, 76% are singletons; the top ten hold 1.5%. This sample was included in a study of shared clonotypes between healthy human individuals. The TCR comes from a man younger than 35 in good health. Sequenced sample: memory CD4+ T cells sorted from blood. Subset given: CD45RA-negative fraction. The J gene is TRBJ2-7, the V gene TRBV6-1; a weak D match, TRBD1 (6 bases). CDR3 in DNA: TGTGCCAGCAAGTGGAACAGGGCCTACGAGCAGTACTTC. This translates into CASKWNRAYEQYF.